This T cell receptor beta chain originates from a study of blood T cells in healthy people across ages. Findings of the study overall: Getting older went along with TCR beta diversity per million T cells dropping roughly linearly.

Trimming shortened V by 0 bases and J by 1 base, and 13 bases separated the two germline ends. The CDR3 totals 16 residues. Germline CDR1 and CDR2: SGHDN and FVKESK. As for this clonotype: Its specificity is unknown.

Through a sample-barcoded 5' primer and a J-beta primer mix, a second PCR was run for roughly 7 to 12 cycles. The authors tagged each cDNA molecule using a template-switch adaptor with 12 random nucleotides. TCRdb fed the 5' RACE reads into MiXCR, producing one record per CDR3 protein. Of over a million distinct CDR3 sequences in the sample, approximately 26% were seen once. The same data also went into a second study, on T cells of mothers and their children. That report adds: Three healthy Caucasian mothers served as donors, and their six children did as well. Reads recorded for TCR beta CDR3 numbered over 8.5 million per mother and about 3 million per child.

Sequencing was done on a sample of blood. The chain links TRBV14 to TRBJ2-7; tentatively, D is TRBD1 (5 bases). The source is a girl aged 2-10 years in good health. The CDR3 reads CASSQDFVQGSYEQYF. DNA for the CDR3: TGTGCCAGCAGCCAAGATTTTGTCCAGGGATCCTACGAGCAGTACTTC. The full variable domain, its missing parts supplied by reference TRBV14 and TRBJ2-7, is EAGVTQFPSHSVIEKGQTVTLRCDPISGHDNLYWYRRVMGKEIKFLLHFVKESKQDESGMPNNRFLAERTGGTYSTLKVQPAELEDSGVYFCASSQDFVQGSYEQYFGPGTRLTVT.